A selection of T cell receptor beta chains follows, all from one sample in a study of CD8+CD57+ T cells in acquired aplastic anemia. Using its own MiXCR run on the reads, TCRdb lists one record per CDR3 protein. In the table there are more than 150,000 distinct CDR3 sequences, 35% to 50% of which are singletons. The source material was sorted CD4+, CD8+, or CD8+CD57+ T cells (not recorded which) from PBMCs. These receptors came from a human donor in good health. CDR3s include the opening cysteine and the closing phenylalanine or tryptophan. A D gene is named only where the DNA matches it firmly. Clone sizes are given selectively: once, few, many, or a class where the clone is expanded.

cdr3_aa cdr3_nt d_call j_call cdr3_length v_call clone_size
CASSLYARLANGELFF TGTGCCAGCAGCTTATATGCCCGACTAGCTAACGGGGAGCTGTTTTTT TRBD2 TRBJ2-2 16 TRBV7-8 many
CASSFATVSYEQYF TGTGCCAGCAGCTTTGCGACTGTGTCCTACGAGCAGTACTTC . TRBJ2-7 14 TRBV5-6 many
CASSKEDTFYEQYF TGTGCCAGCAGTAAGGAGGACACGTTCTACGAGCAGTACTTC . TRBJ2-7 14 TRBV2 .
CAISESSDTQYF TGTGCCATCAGTGAGTCCTCAGATACGCAGTATTTT . TRBJ2-3 12 TRBV10-3 many
CASSPISAGRSYNEQFF TGTGCCAGTAGTCCGATCTCAGCGGGCCGCTCCTACAATGAGCAGTTCTTC . TRBJ2-1 17 TRBV19 many
CASSPGQLPYEQYF TGCGCCAGCAGTCCGGGACAACTGCCCTACGAGCAGTACTTC . TRBJ2-7 14 TRBV10-1 .
CAHPGGDRGRDEQYF TGTGCCCACCCAGGCGGGGACAGGGGGCGTGACGAGCAGTACTTC TRBD1 TRBJ2-7 15 TRBV5-6 .
CASSTQENTEAFF TGTGCCAGTAGTACACAGGAGAACACTGAAGCTTTCTTT . TRBJ1-1 13 TRBV19 .
CASSQENGEQFF TGCGCCAGCAGCCAAGAGAACGGTGAGCAGTTCTTC . TRBJ2-1 12 TRBV5-5 .
CATSRDRGGETQYF TGTGCCACCAGCAGAGACAGGGGAGGAGAGACCCAGTACTTC . TRBJ2-5 14 TRBV15 medium-sized
CASSVGTSGNAQYF TGTGCCAGCAGTGTTGGGACTAGCGGGAATGCGCAGTATTTT TRBD2 TRBJ2-3 14 TRBV6-4 .
CASTNGQVLNSPLHF TGTGCCAGCACCAACGGACAGGTTCTAAATTCACCCCTCCACTTT TRBD1 TRBJ1-6 15 TRBV12-3/TRBV12-4 many
CASSVFGLAGGVPYEQYF TGTGCCAGCAGCGTTTTCGGCCTAGCGGGAGGGGTCCCTTACGAGCAGTACTTC TRBD2 TRBJ2-7 18 TRBV11-2 .
CATSKGTGKYYEQYF TGTGCCACCAGCAAGGGGACAGGTAAATACTACGAGCAGTACTTC TRBD1 TRBJ2-7 15 TRBV15 .
CASSVAGIAYEQYF TGCGCCAGCAGCGTAGCGGGGATAGCCTACGAGCAGTACTTC TRBD2 TRBJ2-7 14 TRBV10-2 .
CASRQASSYNSPLHF TGTGCCAGCAGACAGGCCAGCTCCTATAATTCACCCCTCCACTTT . TRBJ1-6 15 TRBV12-3/TRBV12-4 many
CASSYSHSNQPQHF TGTGCCAGCAGTTACTCTCATAGCAATCAGCCCCAGCATTTT . TRBJ1-5 14 TRBV6-5 .